The T cell receptor (beta chain) described here comes from a study of blood T cell repertoires in COVID-19. In terms of age and location, participants ranged from about 18 to 100 years and lived in approximately 24 US areas. Which cohort a participant joined came from the clinical history participants gave. The study recruited exposed participants who had met a COVID-19 case within 2 weeks before entry. Per the original data handling: Reference gene primers were amplified, and this amplification served to estimate nucleated cell counts. TCRdb keeps only in-frame clones here, not all; method: immunoSEQ multiplex PCR. The V and J calls and the clone size are those of that table, but D and trimming were determined from the DNA. The sample has almost 350,000 clones; around nine tenths are singletons. The receptor comes from a woman aged 25 to 39 who had been exposed to COVID-19. The specimen was PBMCs or T cells enriched from blood (not recorded which).

This CDR3 reads CASSTRQGGNYGYTF. CDR3 sequence (DNA): TGTGCCAGCAGTACCAGACAGGGGGGGAACTATGGCTACACCTTC. The chain links TRBV6-5 to TRBJ1-2, with 9 nucleotides matching TRBD1. CDR3 size: 15 residues. J gave up 2 bases and V 5 bases, and 6 bases lay outside the gene matches. CDR1 MNHEY and CDR2 SVGAGI come from the germline V gene.